Following are 19 T cell receptor beta chains from one sample sequenced in a study of sequential checkpoint blockade in melanoma. Treatment in this sample: randomized to nivolumab then ipilimumab (arm A) or the reverse (arm B). Repertoires were generated with immunoSEQ multiplex PCR, while TCRdb's copy carries only in-frame clones and drops some. Found here are 5,000 to 7,500 clones, more than 45% of them singletons; the top ten hold 45%. Sample: CD8+ T cells sorted from blood (inferred from file names), taken from a patient given nivolumab and ipilimumab in sequence. The receptors were gathered from a human donor with melanoma.

The chain uses TRBV27 and TRBJ2-7, with D tentatively TRBD1 (6 bases). The germline V gene has CDR1 MNHEY and CDR2 SMNVEV (reference sequence). There are 17 residues in the CDR3. The germline V and J ends were trimmed by 3 bases and 3 bases, with 21 bases remaining between them. CDR3 sequence reads: CASSFNPRQATNYEQYF. CDR3 DNA sequence: TGTGCCAGCAGTTTTAACCCGAGACAGGCAACCAACTACGAGCAGTACTTC.

The V call is TRBV28, the J call TRBJ2-7; 7 bases are shared with TRBD2. V was pared by 5 bases and J by 6 bases, with 7 bases of the junction left unmatched. The germline V gene has CDR1 MDHEN and CDR2 SYDVKM. The CDR3 loop spans 13 amino acids. In DNA form, the CDR3 reads TGTGCCAGCAGTCTGCGGGGGATCGGCGAGCAGTACTTC. Translation: CASSLRGIGEQYF.

Only a few counts were recorded for this clone. The J gene is TRBJ1-6, the V gene TRBV18, with 9 bases identical to TRBD1. Germline V gene sequence: CDR1 KGHSH, CDR2 LQKENI. The CDR3 is 16 residues long. The ends lost 4 bases at V and 3 bases at J; junction bases unmatched: 4. CDR3 sequence reads: CASSLGTGSYNSPLHF. The CDR3, as DNA: TGTGCCAGCTCACTGGGGACAGGGAGCTATAATTCACCCCTCCACTTT.

The chain has TRBV6-6 and TRBJ2-3, with unresolved D. This CDR3 spans 12 amino acids. Germline lookup yields CDR1 MNHNY and CDR2 SVGAGI (reference sequence). The V gene lost 4 bases and the J gene lost 2 bases, with 4 bases spanning the gap. The chain's CDR3 is CASSFHTDTQYF. CDR3 nucleotides: TGTGCCAGCAGTTTCCACACAGATACGCAGTATTTT.

This clone was counted only a few times. The chain joins TRBV4-1 to TRBJ2-3; 8 positions agree with TRBD2. This CDR3 has 15 amino acids. Germline lookup yields CDR1 MGHRA and CDR2 YSYEKL. V lost 3 bases, J lost 1 base, and 3 bases stayed unmatched. The CDR3 DNA is TGCGCCAGCAGCCAGGCAGCGGGGGGCACAGATACGCAGTATTTT. Residues: CASSQAAGGTDTQYF.

This clone appeared once. J is TRBJ1-5 and V is TRBV10-2, with D maybe TRBD1 (6 bases). Germline CDR1 and CDR2: WSHSY and SAAADI. The CDR3 has 14 amino acids. Trimming removed 3 bases from V and 4 bases from J, with 10 bases in between. CDR3 coding DNA: TGCGCCAGCAGTGATTGGGGGCCAAATCAGCCCCAGCATTTT. Protein: CASSDWGPNQPQHF.

This clone is termed medium-sized. This chain links TRBV7-9 with TRBJ1-1; 7 bases map to TRBD1. This CDR3 has 13 amino acids. The germline V gene encodes CDR1 SEHNR and CDR2 FQNEAQ (reference sequence). The ends lost 7 bases at V and 3 bases at J; junction bases unmatched: 5. The CDR3 protein is CASTRQGDTEAFF. The CDR3 nucleotides are TGTGCCAGCACCCGACAGGGCGACACTGAAGCTTTCTTT.

This clone turned up a few times. The chain has TRBV11-3 and TRBJ2-2, with 8 nucleotides matching TRBD1. Germline lookup yields CDR1 SGHNT and CDR2 YENEEA. The trim removed 5 bases at V and 3 bases at J, leaving 8 bases unmatched. This CDR3 comprises 16 residues. As DNA, the CDR3 is TGTGCCAGCAGCGGGAGGACAGGGTTCGACACCGGGGAGCTGTTTTTT. Translated: CASSGRTGFDTGELFF.

The genes are TRBV27 and TRBJ2-1; 14 bases align to TRBD2. CDR1 MNHEY and CDR2 SMNVEV come from the germline V gene (reference sequence). The CDR3 is 15 amino acids. V lost 6 bases to trimming and J lost 5 bases; unmatched junction nucleotides: 3. CDR3 sequence reads: CASSRTSGGHNEQFF. As DNA, the CDR3 is TGTGCCAGCAGCCGGACTAGCGGGGGGCACAATGAGCAGTTCTTC.

This clone was observed a handful of times. The chain is built from TRBV6-4 and TRBJ1-5; no definite D call. Trimming removed 2 bases at V and 0 bases at J, with 5 bases between. The CDR3 is 14 amino acids. Germline V gene sequence: CDR1 MRHNA, CDR2 SNTAGT. CDR3 nucleotides: TGTGCCAGCAGTGACGGGCTTAGCAATCAGCCCCAGCATTTT. Its translation is CASSDGLSNQPQHF.

This clone showed up just a few times. The chain employs TRBV4-1 and TRBJ2-7; 12 nucleotides align to TRBD1. This CDR3 has 14 amino acids. Per germline, CDR1 MGHRA and CDR2 YSYEKL. The trim removed 5 bases at V and 6 bases at J, leaving 5 bases unmatched. The CDR3 loop is CASSSGTGGVEQYF. Here the CDR3 DNA reads TGCGCCAGCAGCTCCGGGACAGGGGGCGTCGAGCAGTACTTC.

The table lists this clone with a few counts. A much larger clone differs by one base, so this may be a read error. Other DNA sequences of this sample code for an identical CDR3. The V call is TRBV5-4, the J call TRBJ2-5, with 12 bases fitting TRBD2. The CDR3 loop spans 18 amino acids. The germline V gene has CDR1 SGHNT and CDR2 YYREEE (reference sequence). V shed 4 bases, J shed 3 bases, and the junction held 13 bases outside the gene matches. CDR3 DNA: TGTGCCAGCAGCCAAGATCTAGCGGGAGGGCTCTTAGAAGAGACCCAGTACTTC. This translates into CASSQDLAGGLLEETQYF.

Here the CDR3 DNA reads TGCGCCAGCAGCCAAGGTCGGGACAGCTTAGAGCCCCAGCATTTT. It specifies CASSQGRDSLEPQHF. This rearrangement joins TRBV4-1 to TRBJ1-5; 7 bases map to TRBD1. Per the germline V gene, CDR1 is MGHRA and CDR2 is YSYEKL. With 1 base clipped from V and 8 bases from J, the junction kept 8 bases outside the gene matches. This CDR3 has 15 residues.

V and J are TRBV11-2 and TRBJ2-7; maybe TRBD1 (6 bases). V was clipped by 4 bases and J by 9 bases, with 22 bases between them. The CDR3 contains 15 residues. Germline V lookup: CDR1 SGHAT, CDR2 FQNNGV. CDR3 DNA sequence: TGTGCCAGCAGCTCGCGACGAACAGGGTTCGCGGGGCAGTACTTC. Its translation is CASSSRRTGFAGQYF.

The chain has TRBV5-6 and TRBJ2-3; TRBD1 aligns across 9 bases. This CDR3 spans 16 amino acids. Per germline, CDR1 SGHDT and CDR2 YYEEEE. J lost 6 bases, V lost 4 bases, and 12 bases had no gene match. The chain's CDR3 is CASSGGGGQGVDTQYF. The DNA of the CDR3 is TGTGCCAGCAGCGGGGGAGGGGGACAGGGAGTCGATACGCAGTATTTT. Drawing the rest from reference TRBV5-6 and TRBJ2-3, the complete variable domain is DAGVTQSPTHLIKTRGQQVTLRCSPKSGHDTVSWYQQALGQGPQFIFQYYEEEERQRGNFPDRFSGHQFPNYSSELNVNALLLGDSALYLCASSGGGGQGVDTQYFGPGTRLTVL.

The chain has TRBV9 and TRBJ2-5; 7 bases map to TRBD1. Per the germline V gene, CDR1 is SGDLS and CDR2 is YYNGEE. CDR3 length: 15 residues. V lost 3 bases, J lost 4 bases, and 9 bases stayed unmatched. The CDR3 here is CASSDLLQGRETQYF. DNA for the CDR3: TGTGCCAGCAGCGACCTTCTACAGGGGAGAGAGACCCAGTACTTC.

This clone has only a few counts. The CDR3 region has the DNA TGTGCCAGCAGTATCGTCGGGGGGACCGAGCAGTACTTC. This gives the protein CASSIVGGTEQYF. The genes are TRBV28 and TRBJ2-7; 7 nucleotides line up with TRBD2. Trimming took 5 bases from V and 6 from J; bases not matched to a gene: 7. Germline CDR1 reads MDHEN; CDR2 reads SYDVKM. The CDR3 has 13 residues.

The table lists this clone with a few counts. This sequence joins TRBV6-4 and TRBJ2-1; D gene unclear. The CDR3 spans 14 residues. Germline V CDR1 and CDR2: MRHNA, SNTAGT. The V end lost 3 bases, the J end lost 5 bases, and 11 bases lay between the germline ends. The CDR3 region has the DNA TGTGCCAGCAGTGAGAGCGCGGCCCACAATGAGCAGTTCTTC. Translation: CASSESAAHNEQFF.

The V call is TRBV4-1, the J call TRBJ2-7; possibly TRBD1 for D (5 bases). From germline, CDR1 is MGHRA and CDR2 YSYEKL. The ends were cut back, 0 bases at V and 4 bases at J, with 10 bases in the middle. The CDR3 sequence is 14 residues long. The CDR3 DNA reads TGCGCCAGCAGCCAAGATGACAGTCGTTACGAGCAGTACTTC. This encodes CASSQDDSRYEQYF.